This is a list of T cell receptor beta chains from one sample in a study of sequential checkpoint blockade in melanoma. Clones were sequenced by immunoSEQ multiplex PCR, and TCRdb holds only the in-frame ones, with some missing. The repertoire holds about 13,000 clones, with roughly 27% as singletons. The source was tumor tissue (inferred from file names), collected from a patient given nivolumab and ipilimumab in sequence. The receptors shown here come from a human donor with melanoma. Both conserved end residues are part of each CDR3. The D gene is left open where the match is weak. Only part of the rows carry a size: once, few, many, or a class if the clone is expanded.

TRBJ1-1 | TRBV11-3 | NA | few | CASSFSGGDTEAFF | TGTGCCAGCAGCTTTTCTGGGGGGGACACTGAAGCTTTCTTT
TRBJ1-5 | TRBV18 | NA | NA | CASSPGKQGVQPQHF | TGTGCCAGCTCACCAGGGAAACAGGGTGTTCAGCCCCAGCATTTT
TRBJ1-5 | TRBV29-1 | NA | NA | CSVGGGAPNQPQHF | TGCAGCGTCGGTGGAGGGGCACCGAATCAGCCCCAGCATTTT
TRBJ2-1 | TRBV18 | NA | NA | CASSPSGLYNEQFF | TGTGCCAGCTCACCTAGCGGACTATACAATGAGCAGTTCTTC
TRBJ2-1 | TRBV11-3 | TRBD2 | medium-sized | CASSPTITSGRWTYNEQFF | TGTGCCAGCAGCCCAACCATTACTAGCGGGAGGTGGACCTACAATGAGCAGTTCTTC
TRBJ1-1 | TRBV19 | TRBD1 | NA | CASSIGTVRTEAFF | TGTGCCAGTAGTATCGGGACAGTTCGGACTGAAGCTTTCTTT
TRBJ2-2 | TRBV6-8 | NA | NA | CASSDETRGTGELFF | TGTGCCAGCAGTGACGAGACTAGAGGCACCGGGGAGCTGTTTTTT
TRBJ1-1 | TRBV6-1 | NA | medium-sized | CASSEEIRTKEAFF | TGTGCCAGCAGTGAAGAAATCAGAACCAAAGAAGCTTTCTTT
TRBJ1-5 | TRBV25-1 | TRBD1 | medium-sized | CASSGTGKGRGNQPQHF | TGTGCCAGCAGTGGGACAGGGAAGGGAAGAGGCAATCAGCCCCAGCATTTT
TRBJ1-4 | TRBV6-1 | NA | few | CASSEEEGTGREKLFF | TGTGCCAGCAGTGAAGAGGAGGGGACGGGAAGGGAAAAACTGTTTTTT
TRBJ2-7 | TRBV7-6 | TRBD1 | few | CASSSYDRVHEQYF | TGTGCCAGCAGCTCCTACGACAGGGTCCACGAGCAGTACTTC
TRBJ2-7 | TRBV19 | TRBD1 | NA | CASTNTPGQGPYEQYF | TGTGCCAGTACTAACACACCGGGACAGGGTCCCTACGAGCAGTACTTC
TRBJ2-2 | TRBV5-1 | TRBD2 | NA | CASSSGLAGVGGELFF | TGCGCCAGCAGCTCGGGACTAGCGGGAGTCGGCGGGGAGCTGTTTTTT
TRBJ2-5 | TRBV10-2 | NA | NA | CASSWSDQETQYF | TGCGCCAGCTCATGGTCGGACCAAGAGACCCAGTACTTC
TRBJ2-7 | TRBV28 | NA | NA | CASSPRARGFGRGEQYF | TGTGCCAGCAGTCCAAGGGCCAGGGGTTTCGGCCGCGGCGAGCAGTACTTC
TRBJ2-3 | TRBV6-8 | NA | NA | CASSDSADSTDTQYF | TGTGCCAGCAGTGACTCGGCAGATAGCACAGATACGCAGTATTTT